In its sample, the clone carrying this TCR beta chain was seen a few times. This CDR3 contains 15 residues. CDR1 and CDR2 from the germline V gene are SGHVS and FNYEAQ. With V trimmed by 3 bases and J by 3 bases, 5 bases remained unmatched. The entry originates in a study of blood T cell repertoires in COVID-19. Measured with immunoSEQ multiplex PCR; TCRdb has only the in-frame clones, and not every one. The repertoire includes 330,000 or so clones, roughly 90% of them detected once, and more than 7.5% sits in the top ten. The TCR originated in a man aged 30-40 years with COVID-19, enrolled during active disease. This rearrangement joins TRBV7-6 to TRBJ2-3; 8 nucleotides match TRBD2. Sequencing was done on a sample of peripheral blood. The CDR3 region has the DNA TGTGCCAGCAGCTTCGCGCCTAGCGGGACAGATACGCAGTATTTT. This encodes CASSFAPSGTDTQYF.